This TCR beta chain is from a study of blood T cell repertoires in COVID-19. Overall study: The analysed material was cDNA or gDNA that came from T cells, B-cell-depleted T cells, or PBMCs.

In the original analysis: Amplified reference gene primers provided the basis for estimating nucleated cell counts. Here immunoSEQ multiplex PCR was the method, and the copy in TCRdb shows in-frame clones only, minus some. V, J and clone size are those of that table, while D and trimming were read from the DNA. The sample holds 150,000 to 200,000 clones; 81% are singletons and the top ten take approximately 10%. Sequenced material: peripheral blood. The receptor was isolated from a woman in her thirties or forties with COVID-19, enrolled during active disease.

The CDR3 sequence: CASTGTGIGNEQFF. As DNA, the CDR3 is TGTGCCAGCACCGGGACAGGGATTGGTAATGAGCAGTTCTTC. This chain connects TRBV2 to TRBJ2-1, with 9 bases aligning to TRBD1. The ends lost 7 bases at V and 7 bases at J; junction bases unmatched: 8. The germline V gene has CDR1 SNHLY and CDR2 FYNNEI. This CDR3 contains 14 residues. The complete variable domain, with remaining parts taken from reference TRBV2 and TRBJ2-1, reads EPEVTQTPSHQVTQMGQEVILRCVPISNHLYFYWYRQILGQKVEFLVSFYNNEISEKSEIFDDQFSVERPDGSNFTLKIRSTKLEDSAMYFCASTGTGIGNEQFFGPGTRLTVL.